The next 20 T cell receptor beta chains were all read from a single sample in a study of cytomegalovirus exposure and HLA in healthy donors. This PCR relied on a set of 60 Vbeta primers and 13 Jbeta primers. Profiled with immunoSEQ multiplex PCR; TCRdb holds only in-frame clones, not every one. The sample holds some 150,000 clones, about four fifths seen once. Sequencing was performed on PBMCs. The receptors shown here come from a human donor in good health.

CDR3 sequence reads: CASSEALRRGRNEQFF. The CDR3 DNA follows: TGTGCCAGCAGTGAAGCGCTCAGAAGGGGGCGGAATGAGCAGTTCTTC. The rearrangement joins TRBV2 to TRBJ2-1; 7 bases are shared with TRBD1. Germline CDR1 SNHLY, CDR2 FYNNEI. The CDR3 runs 16 residues. The V segment lost 0 bases and the J segment 7 bases; nucleotides outside the gene matches: 9. The full variable domain, rest sourced from reference TRBV2 and TRBJ2-1, is EPEVTQTPSHQVTQMGQEVILRCVPISNHLYFYWYRQILGQKVEFLVSFYNNEISEKSEIFDDQFSVERPDGSNFTLKIRSTKLEDSAMYFCASSEALRRGRNEQFFGPGTRLTVL.

Concerning this clone: Its ends do not fully match the called genes, so a read error is possible. V and J are TRBV18 and TRBJ1-2, with 8 bases fitting TRBD1. Germline CDR1 is KGHSH and CDR2 is LQKENI. The CDR3 loop spans 15 amino acids. The chain's CDR3 is CASSPKTGANYGYPF. The CDR3 coding sequence is TGTGCCAGCTCACCAAAGACAGGGGCTAACTATGGCTACCCCTTC.

V gene TRBV28 combines with J gene TRBJ2-3; D possibly corresponds to TRBD1 (5 bases). Per the germline V gene, CDR1 is MDHEN and CDR2 is SYDVKM. Trimming took off 7 bases at V and 3 bases at J, with 14 bases between the two ends. The CDR3 contains 14 residues. Here the CDR3 reads CASTPYQGTDTQYF. The CDR3 DNA is TGTGCCAGCACCCCCTACCAGGGTACAGATACGCAGTATTTT.

The rearrangement links TRBV6-6 to TRBJ1-5, with D unclear. V shed 6 bases and J shed 7 bases, with 13 bases lying between them. Germline CDR1 MNHNY, CDR2 SVGAGI (reference sequence). The CDR3 runs 13 residues. CDR3 sequence (DNA): TGTGCCAGCAGGCGTACTGGAGGCCAGCCCCAGCATTTT. Translated, it gives CASRRTGGQPQHF.

CDR3 amino acids: CATSRNAFSGHETQYF. The CDR3 coding sequence is TGTGCCACCAGCAGAAACGCCTTCTCGGGACACGAGACCCAGTACTTC. V usage is TRBV15 and J usage is TRBJ2-5; D may be TRBD1 (6 bases). The CDR3 extends over 16 amino acids. The germline gives CDR1 LNHNV, CDR2 YYDKDF (reference sequence). Trimming took off 2 bases at V and 5 bases at J, with 18 bases between the two ends.

V is TRBV19 and J is TRBJ1-2, with TRBD1 identical over 8 bases. The junction had 2 bases not matched to a gene; V was cut back by 4 bases and J by 4 bases. From germline, CDR1 is LNHDA and CDR2 SQIVND (reference sequence). The CDR3 extends over 13 amino acids. The CDR3 sequence is CASSTGTGYGYTF. The CDR3 DNA is TGTGCCAGTAGTACAGGGACAGGCTATGGCTACACCTTC.

The table lists this clone with a count of one. The gene calls are TRBV5-6 and TRBJ2-7, with D unresolved. The CDR3 totals 13 residues. V was shortened by 0 bases and J by 5 bases, with 9 bases between the two germline ends. Germline V CDR1 and CDR2: SGHDT, YYEEEE. The CDR3 reads CASSLGASDEQYF. The CDR3 nucleotides read TGTGCCAGCAGCTTGGGGGCTTCGGACGAGCAGTACTTC. The full variable domain, its missing parts supplied by reference TRBV5-6 and TRBJ2-7, is DAGVTQSPTHLIKTRGQQVTLRCSPKSGHDTVSWYQQALGQGPQFIFQYYEEEERQRGNFPDRFSGHQFPNYSSELNVNALLLGDSALYLCASSLGASDEQYFGPGTRLTVT.

The V call is TRBV2, the J call TRBJ2-5; 8 bases map to TRBD2. Germline CDR1 and CDR2: SNHLY and FYNNEI. The CDR3 is made up of 17 amino acids. The J segment lost 1 base and the V segment lost 2 bases, leaving 9 bases of the junction unmatched. Here the CDR3 DNA reads TGTGCCAGCAGTGAACCCACGGGGCTAGCGGGCCAAGAGACCCAGTACTTC. Translating it yields CASSEPTGLAGQETQYF.

This clone was picked up a small number of times. The chain has TRBV25-1 and TRBJ1-6; perhaps TRBD1 as D (6 bases). Trimming cost V 8 bases and J 6 bases, with 14 bases left between them. Per the germline V gene, CDR1 is MGHDK and CDR2 is SYGVNS. The CDR3 has 14 amino acids. This chain's CDR3 is CASEGVLLNSPLHF. CDR3 in DNA: TGTGCCAGCGAGGGGGTTCTCCTTAATTCACCCCTCCACTTT.

V gene TRBV7-2 combines with J gene TRBJ1-2; D is uncertain. Trimming cost V 5 bases and J 3 bases, with 10 bases left between them. The CDR3 is made up of 13 amino acids. CDR1 is SGHTA, CDR2 FQGNSA, per germline. The CDR3 sequence: CASSPVPDYGYTF. CDR3 nucleotide sequence: TGTGCCAGCAGCCCCGTCCCGGACTATGGCTACACCTTC.

CDR3: CASSLGSAEAFF. CDR3 in DNA: TGTGCCAGCAGCTTAGGTTCTGCTGAAGCTTTCTTT. The chain is built from TRBV13 and TRBJ1-1; no firm D call. Trimming cost V 0 bases and J 6 bases, with 5 bases left between them. CDR3 size: 12 residues. Per the germline V gene, CDR1 is PRHDT and CDR2 is FYEKMQ (reference sequence).

The chain uses TRBV7-9 and TRBJ2-2; the D is unclear. The CDR3 length is 17 residues. V was clipped by 6 bases and J by 0 bases, with 17 bases between them. Germline V gene data show CDR1 as SEHNR and CDR2 as FQNEAQ (reference sequence). This CDR3 reads CASRLGTWQSNTGELFF. The CDR3 DNA sequence: TGTGCCAGCAGGCTTGGTACGTGGCAGTCGAACACCGGGGAGCTGTTTTTT.

This clone was seen more than once but under ten times. This sequence joins TRBV4-1 and TRBJ1-4; D might be TRBD1 (6 bases). The ends were cut back, 6 bases at V and 8 bases at J, with 19 bases in the middle. This CDR3 is 15 amino acids long. CDR1 and CDR2 (germline): MGHRA, YSYEKL. Here the CDR3 reads CASSPTRDISEKLFF. CDR3 bases: TGCGCCAGCAGTCCTACACGGGACATCAGCGAAAAACTGTTTTTT.

The chain combines TRBV28 with TRBJ2-7; TRBD2 is a possible D gene (5 bases). V was cut by 6 bases and J by 2 bases, with 14 bases left in between. Germline V lookup: CDR1 MDHEN, CDR2 SYDVKM. CDR3 size: 14 residues. Here the CDR3 reads CASRFSGETYEQYF. The CDR3 region has the DNA TGTGCCAGCAGGTTTTCCGGGGAAACCTACGAGCAGTACTTC.

The chain uses TRBV5-1 and TRBJ1-1, with a possible D match to TRBD1 (6 bases). The germline V gene encodes CDR1 SGHRS and CDR2 YFSETQ. This CDR3 is 16 amino acids long. V lost 2 bases and J lost 0, with 14 bases in between. The CDR3 nucleotides read TGCGCCAGCAGCTTACCGGGACATCTCATGAACACTGAAGCTTTCTTT. Encoded protein: CASSLPGHLMNTEAFF. Based on the CDR3 plus reference TRBV5-1 and TRBJ1-1, the full variable domain is KAGVTQTPRYLIKTRGQQVTLSCSPISGHRSVSWYQQTPGQGLQFLFEYFSETQRNKGNFPGRFSGRQFSNSRSEMNVSTLELGDSALYLCASSLPGHLMNTEAFFGQGTRLTVV.

V gene TRBV9 combines with J gene TRBJ2-1, with TRBD2 matching 12 bases. Germline values: CDR1 SGDLS, CDR2 YYNGEE. CDR3 length: 16 residues. V lost 3 bases, J lost 6 bases, and 7 bases stayed unmatched. For the CDR3, the DNA is TGTGCCAGCAGCGCAAAACTAGCGGGGGGACTCAATGAGCAGTTCTTC. Translating it yields CASSAKLAGGLNEQFF. Using reference TRBV9 and TRBJ2-1 for the parts outside the CDR3, the full variable domain is DSGVTQTPKHLITATGQRVTLRCSPRSGDLSVYWYQQSLDQGLQFLIQYYNGEERAKGNILERFSAQQFPDLHSELNLSSLELGDSALYFCASSAKLAGGLNEQFFGPGTRLTVL.

V usage is TRBV10-2 and J usage is TRBJ1-2; D is unclear. The ends were cut back, 5 bases at V and 7 bases at J, with 14 bases in the middle. This CDR3 is 13 amino acids long. Germline V gives CDR1 WSHSY, CDR2 SAAADI. The CDR3 region is CASSMAAAGGYTF. The CDR3 nucleotides read TGCGCCAGCAGTATGGCCGCCGCAGGTGGCTACACCTTC.

In this sample, this clone turned up a few times. CDR3 nucleotide sequence: TGTGCCAGCAGCTTCGGCGGGACCCAAGAGACCCAGTACTTC. It translates to CASSFGGTQETQYF. This chain links TRBV7-2 with TRBJ2-5; tentative D call: TRBD2 (6 bases). Germline CDR1 reads SGHTA; CDR2 reads FQGNSA. The V and J ends lost 3 bases and 1 base respectively, with 9 bases between them. The CDR3 spans 14 residues.

The chain combines TRBV10-3 with TRBJ2-6, with TRBD1 as a possible D gene (5 bases). Trimming pared 2 bases from V and 2 bases from J, leaving 10 bases between. The CDR3 has 16 amino acids. The germline gives CDR1 ENHRY, CDR2 SYGVKD. The DNA for the CDR3 is TGTGCCATCAGTGAGGTACAGGTCGCTGGGGCCAACGTCCTGACTTTC. Its protein product is CAISEVQVAGANVLTF.

A few counts support this clone. The genes are TRBV27 and TRBJ2-5; TRBD1 might be the D (6 bases). V gave up 3 bases and J gave up 7 bases, with 15 bases separating them. The CDR3 sequence is 14 residues long. Per germline, CDR1 MNHEY and CDR2 SMNVEV (reference sequence). In DNA, the CDR3 is TGTGCCAGCAGTTTTGCCAGGGCCAGGGGGACCCAGTACTTC. Its translation is CASSFARARGTQYF.